The TCR beta chain under discussion was sequenced for a study of T cell responses to AZD1222 COVID-19 vaccine. Study results and caveats: Spike regions recognized by vaccine-associated CD4 TCRs spanned the protein, led by 160-218 and 743-854. At baseline, seropositivity was found in only 5 to 7 AZD1222 recipients.

Germline V gene lookup returns CDR1 SGHAT and CDR2 FQNNGV. The length of the CDR3 is 16 residues. Trimming took off 1 base at V and 2 bases at J, with 13 bases between the two ends. With respect to this clone: The antigen is undetermined.

Sequencing was performed with immunoSEQ multiplex PCR; in TCRdb, only in-frame clones are kept and a portion is missing. The table includes more than 95,000 clones, about 90% detected once. The V gene is TRBV11-2, the J gene TRBJ2-3; no clear D gene. Source: peripheral blood, taken on day 0 of AZD1222 vaccination. This receptor was identified in an adult in good health. CDR3 sequence reads: CASSLGRSQYTDTQYF. The CDR3 nucleotides are TGTGCCAGCAGCTTAGGAAGGTCCCAATACACAGATACGCAGTATTTT.